This note documents a single T cell receptor (beta chain) sequence. This clone showed up just once. Its antigen is currently not known. Base qualities are not at hand, and no much larger clone is one base apart. This sample is part of a study of shared clonotypes between healthy human individuals (dated by TCRdb to 2018 to 2020). Regarding the study in general: The cohort comprised two women and three men aged 18 to 49 years. For each donor, CD4 naive and CD4 memory were each run on three plates, CD8 naive on two plates, and CD8 memory on one plate. The study deeply sequenced blood TCR repertoires of five healthy adults to estimate repertoire size and the extent of clonotype sharing between individuals. Different laboratories and diverse techniques were used to prepare libraries and sequence TCR repertoires, to increase sequencing depth and limit assay-specific biases. Between about 0.9 and 9 billion PBMCs per donor were obtained by leukapheresis.

Relative to germline, V is missing 2 bases and J is missing 0 bases, with 6 bases of the junction outside any gene match. The cysteine opens and the phenylalanine closes a CDR3 of 17 amino acids. Only the CDR3 region is kept as DNA, spanning 51 bases read in frame from base 1. The germline V gene (reference sequence) sets CDR1 to SEHNR and CDR2 to FQNEAQ. The full study reports these points: Sampling was restricted to blood, and TCR repertoires in tissue are likely to differ from TCR repertoires in blood. Higher generation probabilities were observed for clonotypes shared by all four sorted-subset donors than for non-shared clonotypes. Because the study included a small number of donors, the genetic and exposure-history diversity represented was limited. Even with the large sequencing depth, rarefaction of the sorted-subset datasets indicated that sequencing was incomplete. Naive subsets generally had larger estimated clonotype richness than memory subsets did. Across a handful of donors, about 5.2% of naive CD4, 3% to 4% of naive CD8, about 2% of memory CD4, and approximately 0.4% of memory CD8 clonotypes were shared. Pairwise subsampling led to the expectation that sequencing depth would affect the degree of clonotype sharing among donors.

Using the deep immunoSEQ assay, multiplex PCR amplified TCR CDR3 regions from genomic DNA. For each cell subset, the extracted genomic DNA was distributed evenly across all wells of several immunoSEQ 96-well plates, and each plate served as one replicate. For sorted subsets, each replicate PCR was loaded with approximately 0.2 ug genomic DNA, equivalent to 30,000 or so T cell genomes. Purified libraries were measured with a Qubit 3.0 fluorometer, size-checked on a Bioanalyzer 2100, and measured again with the KAPA Library Quantification kit. Each immunoSEQ 96-well plate was sequenced on its own single-read 150-cycle Illumina NextSeq 550 flow cell. Processing in the source paper ran as follows. Because the immunoSEQ output held only junctional sequences and lacked quality scores, the filtering could not match the filtering applied to full-length reads. To assign V/J genes and CDR3, sequences were annotated against IMGT germline references using PyIR, a Python wrapper for IgBLAST v1.9. Reads with weak V/J assignments (E-value above 1e-6), missing CDR3, stop codons, out-of-frame junctions, or ambiguous translated residues were removed. V3J clonotypes were defined as sequences sharing the same inferred V gene, J gene, and CDR3 amino acid sequence. Percentage overlap between repertoires was computed as shared unique clonotypes divided by the size of the smaller repertoire. Richness of each repertoire was evaluated using RTK rarefaction, the Chao1 estimator, and Recon v2.1 estimates of unobserved clonotypes. For all TCRbeta clonotypes obtained by the gDNA method from a few donors, generation probabilities were computed with OLGA. The immuneACCESS repertoire file appears here via TCRdb, limited to in-frame rearrangements. These files lack a portion of the clones; in checked studies, under half of the deficit traces to unresolved V genes, and the cause of the others is not known. The D gene and trimming were derived from the DNA, and the V and J assignments and clone size from that table. Recorded for this sample are about 2.3 million clones; approximately 93% of them occurred a single time. Of the sample, about 0.37% falls within the top ten clones.

Healthy HIV-negative adults with no recently reported acute infections or vaccinations were included as donors. Every donor was a Caucasian adult residing in Nashville, Tennessee, USA. CD4+ T cells were enriched by magnetic negative selection; naive cells were then positively selected on CD45RA, and the negative fraction formed the memory subset. After blood collection by leukapheresis, PBMCs were isolated using Ficoll-Histopaque density gradient centrifugation and then cryopreserved in the vapor phase of liquid nitrogen. Analytical flow cytometry was used to check the purity and quantity of every magnetically sorted T cell population. Each sorted fraction had its genomic DNA isolated and then quantified by UV absorbance on a Nanodrop 2000c.

This clonotype was sampled from a man aged 18 to 30 in good health. Some clones in this sample may be carry-over from other donors' samples. Specimen: naive CD4+ T cells from PBMCs. The sample's cell subset or site, from its label and the paper: CD45RA+ positively selected. The V and J segments used are TRBV7-9 and TRBJ2-1, with 8 central nucleotides matching TRBD1. The DNA sequence is TGTGCCAGCAGCTTAAACCCCGGACAGGGCTCCTACAATGAGCAGTTCTTC. The encoded protein is CASSLNPGQGSYNEQFF. The CDR3, completed at both ends by the reference TRBV7-9 and TRBJ2-1 genes, gives the full variable domain DTGVSQNPRHKITKRGQNVTFRCDPISEHNRLYWYRQTLGQGPEFLTYFQNEAQLEKSRLLSDRFSAERPKGSFSTLEIQRTEQGDSAMYLCASSLNPGQGSYNEQFFGPGTRLTVL.